These T cell receptor beta chains were read from a single sample in a study of response to subunit inactivated influenza vaccine. TCRdb recomputed calls from the RT-PCR reads with MiXCR, one row per CDR3 protein. The sample yields about 500,000 distinct CDR3 sequences, approximately 7.7% seen once. The specimen comprised PBMCs from blood, sampled less than 30 months after vaccination. These TCRs come from a man aged 50-75 years who received an inactivated influenza vaccine. CDR3s include the opening cysteine and the closing phenylalanine or tryptophan. D genes are given only for firm matches. Size is omitted from some rows. Given values are once, few, many or a class for expanded clones.

CASSRGQSSNSPLHF	TGTGCCAGCAGCCGTGGACAGTCCTCCAATTCACCCCTCCACTTT	TRBV4-2	.	many	TRBJ1-6
CSARSMTAYQETQYF	TGCAGTGCTAGATCTATGACGGCTTACCAAGAGACCCAGTACTTC	TRBV20-1	.	many	TRBJ2-5
CASQISTGDQETQYF	TGCGCCAGCCAGATATCGACAGGGGATCAAGAGACCCAGTACTTC	TRBV5-1	TRBD1	few	TRBJ2-5
CATSRDRISFGTDTQYF	TGTGCCACCAGCAGAGATAGAATAAGTTTCGGCACAGATACGCAGTATTTT	TRBV15	.	few	TRBJ2-3
CATSRDQVRVGTEAFF	TGTGCCACCAGCAGAGATCAGGTCAGGGTGGGCACTGAAGCTTTCTTT	TRBV15	.	.	TRBJ1-1
CASSLGGFEEPQHF	TGCGCCAGCAGCTTGGGGGGTTTCGAGGAACCCCAGCATTTT	TRBV5-1	.	.	TRBJ1-5
CASSQVIGARDTEAFF	TGCGCCAGCAGCCAAGTTATAGGGGCCAGGGACACTGAAGCTTTCTTT	TRBV4-3	.	few	TRBJ1-1
CSALSGGPTDTQYF	TGCAGTGCACTCAGCGGGGGCCCCACAGATACGCAGTATTTT	TRBV20-1	TRBD2	many	TRBJ2-3
CSARLGRGRGSNYGYTF	TGCAGTGCTAGATTAGGGCGGGGAAGGGGGTCTAACTATGGCTACACCTTC	TRBV20-1	.	few	TRBJ1-2
CASSLGEGEAKNIQYF	TGTGCCAGCAGCTTAGGGGAGGGAGAGGCCAAAAACATTCAGTACTTC	TRBV7-9	TRBD2	few	TRBJ2-4
CASSSKPGGTGYSNQPQHF	TGTGCCAGCAGTTCTAAACCCGGTGGGACAGGGTATAGCAATCAGCCCCAGCATTTT	TRBV6-5	TRBD1	few	TRBJ1-5
CASSPRTSGGLLGTDTQYF	TGTGCCAGCAGCCCAAGGACTAGCGGGGGCCTTCTCGGCACAGATACGCAGTATTTT	TRBV4-2	TRBD2	.	TRBJ2-3
CASSPGSLFEQYF	TGTGCCAGTAGCCCGGGATCACTCTTCGAGCAGTACTTC	TRBV28	.	many	TRBJ2-7
CASSPGTLGEAFF	TGTGCCAGCAGCCCTGGGACACTTGGGGAAGCTTTCTTT	TRBV5-4	.	.	TRBJ1-1
CASSARTGSTDTQYF	TGTGCCAGCAGCGCCCGGACAGGATCTACAGATACGCAGTATTTT	TRBV4-2	TRBD1	few	TRBJ2-3
CASSVGTGFYEQYF	TGTGCCAGCAGCGTCGGGACAGGTTTCTACGAGCAGTACTTC	TRBV7-2	TRBD1	.	TRBJ2-7
CASRLQTSHEQFF	TGTGCCAGCAGGCTTCAGACTAGTCATGAGCAGTTCTTC	TRBV6-2/TRBV6-3	.	many	TRBJ2-1
CASSLGRLGEQYF	TGTGCCAGCAGCTTAGGACGTCTCGGAGAGCAGTACTTC	TRBV7-8	.	few	TRBJ2-7
CASSEASGSPYNEQFF	TGTGCCAGCAGTGAAGCTAGCGGGAGTCCATACAATGAGCAGTTCTTC	TRBV25-1	TRBD2	few	TRBJ2-1
CSAERDRDYNEQFF	TGCAGCGCTGAACGGGACAGGGATTACAATGAGCAGTTCTTC	TRBV29-1	TRBD1	many	TRBJ2-1
CASSFSPLVGLLNEQFF	TGTGCCAGCAGTTTTTCTCCCCTAGTGGGGCTCTTGAATGAGCAGTTCTTC	TRBV28	.	.	TRBJ2-1
CASSLQASGRFYRELFF	TGTGCCAGCAGCTTACAGGCTAGCGGGAGGTTTTACCGGGAGCTGTTTTTT	TRBV7-3	TRBD2	.	TRBJ2-2
CASSRTADYNEQFF	TGTGCCAGCAGCCGGACAGCCGATTACAATGAGCAGTTCTTC	TRBV9	.	few	TRBJ2-1
CSATLAGATDTQYF	TGCAGTGCTACTTTAGCGGGAGCCACAGATACGCAGTATTTT	TRBV20-1	TRBD2	few	TRBJ2-3
CASSVETEAFF	TGTGCCAGCAGTGTGGAAACTGAAGCTTTCTTT	TRBV2	.	.	TRBJ1-1
CASSQDWIGAGSNQPQHF	TGCGCCAGCAGCCAAGATTGGATCGGCGCGGGGAGCAATCAGCCCCAGCATTTT	TRBV4-3	.	few	TRBJ1-5
CASSTSGAQPQHF	TGTGCCAGCAGTACCTCGGGGGCACAGCCCCAGCATTTT	TRBV6-6	.	many	TRBJ1-5
CASSPQSLMNTEAFF	TGTGCCAGCAGCCCCCAGTCGCTGATGAACACTGAAGCTTTCTTT	TRBV12-3/TRBV12-4	.	few	TRBJ1-1
CSGMTGNLKETQYF	TGCAGCGGTATGACAGGGAACCTAAAAGAGACCCAGTACTTC	TRBV29-1	TRBD1	few	TRBJ2-5
CATSGATNEKLFF	TGTGCCACCTCGGGTGCAACTAATGAAAAACTGTTTTTT	TRBV7-8	.	many	TRBJ1-4
CSVAQTSNEQFF	TGCAGCGTTGCACAGACTAGCAATGAGCAGTTCTTC	TRBV29-1	.	few	TRBJ2-1
CASSPSSVYEQYF	TGTGCCAGCAGCCCTTCGTCCGTTTACGAGCAGTACTTC	TRBV7-9	.	few	TRBJ2-7
CSAPRYLQGDGYGYTF	TGCAGTGCTCCTCGTTACCTACAGGGTGACGGCTATGGCTACACCTTC	TRBV20-1	.	many	TRBJ1-2
CASSLGGGRVSHEQFF	TGTGCCAGCAGCTTGGGGGGCGGGAGGGTTAGCCATGAGCAGTTCTTC	TRBV7-2	TRBD2	few	TRBJ2-1
CASSLFSGGADIQYF	TGCGCCAGCAGCCTCTTCAGCGGGGGGGCCGACATTCAGTACTTC	TRBV5-1	TRBD2	.	TRBJ2-4
CASSQVGVNTEAFF	TGTGCCAGCAGCCAAGTAGGGGTGAACACTGAAGCTTTCTTT	TRBV3-1	.	many	TRBJ1-1
CASSFTDGADEAFF	TGTGCCAGCAGCTTCACCGACGGAGCCGATGAAGCTTTCTTT	TRBV7-2	.	few	TRBJ1-1
CASSLPGTGYTGELFF	TGTGCCAGCAGCTTACCAGGGACAGGGTACACCGGGGAGCTGTTTTTT	TRBV5-6	TRBD1	few	TRBJ2-2
CASSSGHGSGNTIYF	TGTGCCAGCAGTTCGGGACACGGCTCTGGAAACACCATATATTTT	TRBV12-3/TRBV12-4	.	.	TRBJ1-3
CASSLATSGVLNEQFF	TGTGCCAGCAGTTTAGCGACTAGCGGGGTCTTAAATGAGCAGTTCTTC	TRBV12-3/TRBV12-4	TRBD2	few	TRBJ2-1
CASSYLGQGRSPLHF	TGTGCCAGCAGTTACCTGGGACAGGGAAGATCACCCCTCCACTTT	TRBV6-2/TRBV6-3	TRBD1	many	TRBJ1-6
CASSWNQNTEAFF	TGCGCCAGCAGCTGGAACCAGAACACTGAAGCTTTCTTT	TRBV5-1	.	few	TRBJ1-1
CASSTSGSFYNEQFF	TGTGCCAGTAGTACTAGCGGGAGTTTCTACAATGAGCAGTTCTTC	TRBV19	TRBD2	.	TRBJ2-1
CASSLEQVTDTQYF	TGCGCCAGCAGCTTGGAACAGGTCACAGATACGCAGTATTTT	TRBV5-1	.	.	TRBJ2-3
CASSSDRDMDSNQPQHF	TGTGCCAGCAGTAGTGACAGGGATATGGATAGCAATCAGCCCCAGCATTTT	TRBV27	TRBD1	many	TRBJ1-5
CASRQLGTTFF	TGTGCCAGCAGACAGCTAGGGACTACTTTCTTT	TRBV7-9	.	.	TRBJ1-1
CASSVGTGGYGYTF	TGTGCCAGCAGTGTTGGGACAGGGGGCTATGGCTACACCTTC	TRBV28	TRBD1	many	TRBJ1-2
CSGIGTSGLYEQYF	TGCAGTGGCATAGGTACTAGCGGACTCTACGAGCAGTACTTC	TRBV20-1	TRBD2	.	TRBJ2-7
CASGLVVAGTSELYNEQFF	TGTGCTAGTGGTTTGGTAGTGGCAGGGACTAGCGAGCTCTACAATGAGCAGTTCTTC	TRBV12-5	TRBD2	few	TRBJ2-1
CSARPGTGSRISPLHF	TGCAGTGCTAGACCCGGGACAGGGAGTCGCATTTCACCCCTCCACTTT	TRBV20-1	TRBD1	.	TRBJ1-6